Described below is a single T cell receptor (beta chain) sequence and its context. The sample is drawn from a study of blood T cell repertoires in COVID-19. Study at large: Specimens from acute and convalescent COVID-19 originated in the United States, Italy and Spain. Sample material is recorded as cDNA or gDNA derived from T cells, B-cell-depleted T cells, or PBMCs.

The ends lost 3 bases at V and 15 bases at J; junction bases unmatched: 9. Germline assignment: CDR1 SGDLS and CDR2 YYNGEE. This CDR3 spans 13 amino acids. Sequencing used immunoSEQ multiplex PCR; TCRdb keeps in-frame clones, though not all of them. The sample lists over 60,000 clones; 85% to 90% were seen once. This sequence joins TRBV9 and TRBJ2-3; TRBD2 aligns across 11 bases. The TCR sequence derives from a man aged 65-85 years with active or convalescent COVID-19. The sequenced sample consisted of peripheral blood. The CDR3 coding sequence is TGTGCCAGCAGCGCACGGACTAGCGGGCACCTATATTTT. It yields the protein CASSARTSGHLYF.